This TCR beta chain appears in the sequencing data of a study of a mutant IDH1 vaccine in newly diagnosed glioma (dated by TCRdb to about 2021). With regard to the full study: Of the approximately 29 treated patients, approximately 62% were male and around 38% were female, and a mean age of 40.4 years was recorded. Prior to enrollment, patients had been given standard therapy consisting of radiotherapy alone, temozolomide alone, or radiochemotherapy with temozolomide, with the combination given to most patients. Six visits were used for peripheral blood collection: V03 (baseline), V05, V07, V10, V12 and V13. Longitudinal TCRB deep sequencing was done for 25 treated patients, wherever samples were available for exploratory analyses. Broader findings and caveats from the paper: Immune responses induced by the vaccine were seen in roughly 95% of patients across multiple MHC alleles. Selection of PBMC samples for TCRB deep sequencing was based on availability. It was noted by the authors that analyses of patient blood samples could not be reproduced owing to sample limitations. Changes in the top peripheral T cell clonotypes picked up by TCRB sequencing did not appear to be linked to pseudoprogression.

Of note for this clone: Its antigen is still unknown. Base qualities are missing; no much larger clone stands one base away.

Sequences SGHAT (CDR1) and FQNNGV (CDR2) are obtained from the germline V gene. V is clipped by 1 base and J by 1 base, and the sequence between their germline boundaries is 5 bases long. Measured from the cysteine to the phenylalanine, the CDR3 is 14 residues long. Only the CDR3 region is kept as DNA, spanning 42 bases read in frame from base 1. Library generation was performed with the immunoSEQ multiplex PCR assay. The hsTCRB Kit was used according to the manufacturer's protocol to amplify rearranged TCR beta chain sequences. Sequencing of TCRB libraries was carried out on an Illumina MiSeq. From the authors' description of their analysis: The proprietary platform of the kit vendor was used for demultiplexing, trimming and gene mapping. TCRdb obtained this table from immuneACCESS and retained in-frame rearrangements with V and J assigned. These tables miss some clones; where compared with another copy, unresolved V genes account for less than half of the shortfall, and the remainder is unexplained. That table gives V, J and clone size, and the DNA gave D and trimming. The sample yields roughly 25,000 clones; about nine tenths were counted once. The top ten constitute more than 8.5% of the sample.

The sample's time point label is to be understood as: baseline, week 1 (first vaccination visit). The treatment or condition label for this specimen denotes: pre-vaccination baseline after standard-of-care therapy. The donors had newly diagnosed IDH1-mutant astrocytomas of WHO grade 3 or 4 that showed loss of nuclear ATRX. The samples were drawn from NOA16, a multicentre, single-arm, open-label phase I trial in Germany that tested a mutant IDH1 peptide vaccine in humans for the first time. Visit V03 blood draws served as the baseline sample for immunogenicity testing. The DNeasy Blood and Tissue Kit was used to extract genomic DNA from EDTA blood for TCRB sequencing.

The source was PBMCs, collected from a glioma patient treated with radiotherapy, temozolomide or both. The chain joins TRBV11-2 to TRBJ2-1; no D gene can be assigned with confidence. This receptor was identified in a man under 40 with glioma. The CDR3 protein: CASSLVPSYNEQFF. The DNA reads as follows: TGTGCCAGCAGCTTAGTACCGTCCTACAATGAGCAGTTCTTC.